This entry lists 28 T cell receptor beta chains sequenced from one sample in a study of blood T cell repertoires in COVID-19. The protocol was immunoSEQ multiplex PCR, while the TCRdb copy is restricted to in-frame clones and leaves out a portion. The table includes under 110,000 clones, roughly 85% detected once. The sample taken for sequencing was peripheral blood. These receptors were collected from a woman between 70 and 85 years old with active or convalescent COVID-19.

This clone occurred a few times. V is TRBV19 and J is TRBJ1-4, with D maybe TRBD1 (5 bases). This CDR3 comprises 16 residues. V dropped 4 bases and J dropped 3 bases, with 15 bases sitting between them. Germline V gene sequence: CDR1 LNHDA, CDR2 SQIVND (reference sequence). The CDR3 sequence is CASSTHPGEANEKLFF. CDR3 coding DNA: TGTGCCAGTAGTACCCACCCGGGGGAGGCTAATGAAAAACTGTTTTTT. Full variable domain (missing parts from reference TRBV19 and TRBJ1-4): DGGITQSPKYLFRKEGQNVTLSCEQNLNHDAMYWYRQDPGQGLRLIYYSQIVNDFQKGDIAEGYSVSREKKESFPLTVTSAQKNPTAFYLCASSTHPGEANEKLFFGSGTQLSVL.

The rearrangement joins TRBV15 to TRBJ1-1; D is unresolved. Deletions cut 0 bases from V and 11 bases from J, with 13 bases between. The V gene's germline CDR1 is LNHNV and CDR2 YYDKDF (reference sequence). The CDR3 runs to 13 residues. The CDR3 spells CATSRDENREAFF. The CDR3 DNA reads as TGTGCCACCAGCAGAGATGAGAACAGAGAGGCTTTCTTT.

The V and J genes are TRBV21-1 and TRBJ2-1; the table's TRBD2 call for D was not verified on the DNA. TRBV21-1 is marked as a pseudogene. The CDR3 has 17 amino acids. The CDR3 is CASSKNRAGIPYNEQFF. DNA for the CDR3: TGTGCCAGCAGCAAAAACCGAGCGGGAATCCCTTACAATGAGCAGTTCTTC.

The chain has TRBV9 and TRBJ2-2, with TRBD1 matching 12 bases. Trimming cost V 4 bases and J 5 bases; bases outside gene matches: 6. CDR1 and CDR2 (germline): SGDLS, YYNGEE. The CDR3 has 16 amino acids. Here the CDR3 reads CASSPTGQGATGELFF. In DNA, the CDR3 is TGTGCCAGCAGCCCGACGGGACAGGGGGCGACCGGGGAGCTGTTTTTT.

This chain joins TRBV19 and TRBJ1-4, with D possibly TRBD1 on 6 matching bases. Deletions cut 2 bases from V and 3 bases from J, with 10 bases between. CDR1 is LNHDA and CDR2 is SQIVND in the germline V gene (reference sequence). This CDR3 comprises 15 residues. Written as DNA, the CDR3 is TGTGCCAGTAGTATAAACAGGGCACCTAATGAAAAACTGTTTTTT. This codes for CASSINRAPNEKLFF.

This rearrangement joins TRBV5-1 to TRBJ2-7; perhaps TRBD1 as D (5 bases). The V end was cut by 1 base, the J end by 6 bases, with 11 bases between. This CDR3 is built from 13 residues. The V gene's germline CDR1 is SGHRS and CDR2 YFSETQ. The CDR3 region has the DNA TGCGCCAGCAGCTTGCCTCCAGGGCGCGAGCAGTACTTC. Translation: CASSLPPGREQYF. The full variable domain, rest sourced from reference TRBV5-1 and TRBJ2-7, is KAGVTQTPRYLIKTRGQQVTLSCSPISGHRSVSWYQQTPGQGLQFLFEYFSETQRNKGNFPGRFSGRQFSNSRSEMNVSTLELGDSALYLCASSLPPGREQYFGPGTRLTVT.

The chain recombines TRBV12-3 or TRBV12-4 with TRBJ1-1, with a tentative D call TRBD1 (6 bases). The length of the CDR3 is 12 residues. V was trimmed by 3 bases and J by 11 bases, leaving 13 bases between them. CDR3 in DNA: TGTGCCAGCAGTTTTGATGGCCAGGGGGCTTTCTTT. The encoded protein is CASSFDGQGAFF.

The chain has TRBV11-2 and TRBJ1-1; 7 bases line up with TRBD1. There are 16 residues in the CDR3. V lost 4 bases and J lost 2; bases outside the gene matches: 10. Germline CDR1 and CDR2: SGHAT and FQNNGV. CDR3 nucleotide sequence: TGTGCCAGCAGCTCCGGGACAGTGGATCTTAACACTGAAGCTTTCTTT. This encodes CASSSGTVDLNTEAFF. Variable domain in full (rest from reference TRBV11-2 and TRBJ1-1): EAGVAQSPRYKIIEKRQSVAFWCNPISGHATLYWYQQILGQGPKLLIQFQNNGVVDDSQLPKDRFSAERLKGVDSTLKIQPAKLEDSAVYLCASSSGTVDLNTEAFFGQGTRLTVV.

In regard to this clone: Other DNA sequences in this specimen translate into the identical CDR3. The gene calls are TRBV5-1 and TRBJ2-2; 9 bases map to TRBD1. CDR3 length equals 15 residues. Germline V gene data show CDR1 as SGHRS and CDR2 as YFSETQ. After removal of 1 base from V and 6 bases from J, the junction contained 4 bases not matched to a gene. CDR3 loop: CASSLLTGGAGELFF. The CDR3 coding sequence is TGCGCCAGCAGCTTGTTGACAGGGGGGGCCGGGGAGCTGTTTTTT.

The rearrangement uses TRBV2 and TRBJ2-1; 8 nucleotides agree with TRBD2. The germline CDR1 and CDR2 sequences are SNHLY and FYNNEI. The CDR3 runs 19 residues. Losses at the gene ends were 6 bases for V and 0 bases for J; bases not matched to a gene: 16. DNA for the CDR3: TGTGCCAGCAGCCCTAGGGCGGGGGGACGGATTAGCTCCTACAATGAGCAGTTCTTC. Amino acids: CASSPRAGGRISSYNEQFF.

This clone was seen just once. The chain carries TRBV5-1 and TRBJ1-1; tentative D call: TRBD1 (5 bases). This CDR3 region has 14 residues. CDR1 is SGHRS and CDR2 is YFSETQ in the germline V gene. V shed 1 base and J shed 4 bases, with 11 bases lying between them. CDR3 protein: CASSLRRQGTEAFF. The CDR3 bases are TGCGCCAGCAGCTTGCGGCGGCAGGGCACTGAAGCTTTCTTT.

The V gene is TRBV5-6, the J gene TRBJ2-7; 9 bases map to TRBD2. The CDR3 has 14 amino acids. Trimming at V came to 1 base and at J to 6 bases, leaving 5 bases not matched to a gene. Germline CDR1 SGHDT, CDR2 YYEEEE. CDR3 amino acids: CASSLRAGGSEQYF. DNA of the CDR3: TGTGCCAGCAGCTTGCGAGCGGGAGGCTCCGAGCAGTACTTC.

This rearrangement joins TRBV7-9 to TRBJ1-3; tentative D call: TRBD1 (5 bases). This CDR3 is 14 amino acids long. The ends were cut back, 2 bases at V and 3 bases at J, with 8 bases in the middle. Germline V gene lookup returns CDR1 SEHNR and CDR2 FQNEAQ (reference sequence). In DNA form, the CDR3 reads TGTGCCAGCAGCTTACAGGGCGGTGGAAACACCATATATTTT. This gives the protein CASSLQGGGNTIYF. Looking up the rest from reference TRBV7-9 and TRBJ1-3 gives the full variable domain: DTGVSQNPRHKITKRGQNVTFRCDPISEHNRLYWYRQTLGQGPEFLTYFQNEAQLEKSRLLSDRFSAERPKGSFSTLEIQRTEQGDSAMYLCASSLQGGGNTIYFGEGSWLTVV.

This sequence joins TRBV7-2 and TRBJ2-5; 13 positions agree with TRBD2. CDR1 is SGHTA and CDR2 is FQGNSA in the germline V gene. V lost 1 base to trimming and J lost 5 bases; unmatched junction nucleotides: 7. The CDR3 totals 17 residues. The DNA of the CDR3 is TGTGCCAGCAGCTTAGTAGTAACTAGCGGGGGGGAGGAGACCCAGTACTTC. Encoded protein: CASSLVVTSGGEETQYF. Full variable domain (outside the CDR3, taken from reference TRBV7-2 and TRBJ2-5): GAGVSQSPSNKVTEKGKDVELRCDPISGHTALYWYRQSLGQGLEFLIYFQGNSAPDKSGLPSDRFSAERTGGSVSTLTIQRTQQEDSAVYLCASSLVVTSGGEETQYFGPGTRLLVL.

The chain carries TRBV28 and TRBJ1-2, with 8 bases lining up with TRBD1. V gave up 6 bases and J gave up 8 bases; unmatched junction bases: 17. The CDR3 length is 16 residues. Per germline, CDR1 MDHEN and CDR2 SYDVKM. CDR3 residues: CASRRQGFPNYQGYTF. CDR3 nucleotide sequence: TGTGCCAGCAGACGACAGGGGTTCCCAAACTACCAAGGCTACACCTTC.

The chain employs TRBV29-1 and TRBJ1-5; D call uncertain. The germline gives CDR1 SQVTM, CDR2 ANQGSEA. The CDR3 has 11 residues. Written as DNA, the CDR3 is TGCGCTGGGAGGGCCTATCAGCCCCAGCATTTT. Translation gives CAGRAYQPQHF.

The CDR3 DNA follows: TGCGCCAGCAGCTTGGTGGGACTAGCGTTCACCGGGGAGCTGTTTTTT. This codes for CASSLVGLAFTGELFF. V is TRBV5-1 and J is TRBJ2-2; 10 bases fit TRBD2. Germline values: CDR1 SGHRS, CDR2 YFSETQ. The CDR3 is made up of 16 amino acids. V was pared by 0 bases and J by 4 bases, with 3 bases of the junction left unmatched.

For the CDR3, the DNA is TGTGCCAGTAGTATGGTGAAATCGAGAGAGACCCAGTACTTC. The encoded protein is CASSMVKSRETQYF. J is TRBJ2-5 and V is TRBV19; D remains ambiguous. Germline-derived CDR1 and CDR2 are LNHDA and SQIVND (reference sequence). The ends were cut back, 3 bases at V and 4 bases at J, with 12 bases in the middle. The CDR3 spans 14 residues.

Note on this clone: The limits of the CDR3 on the DNA are not certain, so only TCRdb's listed CDR3 is given. The chain couples TRBV2 to TRBJ1-6; the table assigns TRBD1, which was not confirmed against the DNA. The CDR3 has 13 amino acids, counting both end residues. Germline V lookup: CDR1 SNHLY, CDR2 FYNNEI. The chain's CDR3 is CASLLAVDSPLHF.

The chain couples TRBV7-9 to TRBJ2-3, with a weak D call TRBD1 (6 bases). V was cut by 4 bases and J by 2 bases, with 13 bases left in between. CDR1 and CDR2 (germline): SEHNR, FQNEAQ (reference sequence). The CDR3 length is 15 residues. CDR3 bases: TGTGCCAGCAGCTCCACGAGGGGGTTCACAGATACGCAGTATTTT. Residues: CASSSTRGFTDTQYF.

This clone was seen more than once but under ten times. The CDR3 DNA reads as TGTGCCAGCTCACGGACTAGCGGCTACGAGCAGTACTTC. Translating gives CASSRTSGYEQYF. The chain uses TRBV6-5 and TRBJ2-7; 10 bases agree with TRBD2. Germline V gene sequence: CDR1 MNHEY, CDR2 SVGAGI. The CDR3 runs to 13 residues. With 8 bases clipped from V and 3 bases from J, the junction kept 4 bases outside the gene matches.

The chain carries TRBV27 and TRBJ2-5; no reliable D call. This CDR3 spans 15 amino acids. CDR1 and CDR2 (germline): MNHEY, SMNVEV (reference sequence). The ends were cut back, 1 base at V and 2 bases at J, with 11 bases in the middle. CDR3 DNA: TGTGCCAGCAGTTTATTACCGCCCGGGCAAGAGACCCAGTACTTC. It translates to CASSLLPPGQETQYF.

J is TRBJ1-2 and V is TRBV3-1 (or the pseudogene TRBV3-2); D is undetermined. V was clipped by 2 bases and J by 3 bases, with 7 bases between them. Germline CDR1 LGHDT, CDR2 YNNKEL (reference sequence). The length of the CDR3 is 13 residues. This CDR3 is CASSQRLDYGYTF. CDR3 in DNA: TGTGCCAGCAGCCAACGACTGGACTATGGCTACACCTTC.

The chain has TRBV11-2 and TRBJ1-2; the D gene is possibly TRBD1 (6 bases). The germline V and J ends were trimmed by 5 bases and 4 bases, with 11 bases remaining between them. Germline CDR1 SGHAT, CDR2 FQNNGV. CDR3 length equals 13 residues. The CDR3, as DNA: TGTGCCAGCAGCACACTGGACAGCTATGGCTACACCTTC. Its translation: CASSTLDSYGYTF. Full variable domain (remainder filled in from reference TRBV11-2 and TRBJ1-2): EAGVAQSPRYKIIEKRQSVAFWCNPISGHATLYWYQQILGQGPKLLIQFQNNGVVDDSQLPKDRFSAERLKGVDSTLKIQPAKLEDSAVYLCASSTLDSYGYTFGSGTRLTVV.

This chain connects TRBV18 to TRBJ2-7, with D possibly TRBD2 on 5 matching bases. This CDR3 region has 15 residues. The germline V gene has CDR1 KGHSH and CDR2 LQKENI. Trimming removed 4 bases from V and 4 bases from J, with 17 bases in between. The CDR3 loop is CASSLEQSSSYEQYF. The CDR3 bases are TGTGCCAGCTCACTCGAGCAGTCTAGCTCTTACGAGCAGTACTTC. The variable domain in full, completed from reference TRBV18 and TRBJ2-7, reads NAGVMQNPRHLVRRRGQEARLRCSPMKGHSHVYWYRQLPEEGLKFMVYLQKENIIDESGMPKERFSAEFPKEGPSILRIQQVVRGDSAAYFCASSLEQSSSYEQYFGPGTRLTVT.

This chain uses TRBV5-1 with TRBJ2-1; 7 nucleotides match TRBD2. The J segment lost 4 bases and the V segment lost 0 bases, leaving 4 bases of the junction unmatched. Germline CDR1 reads SGHRS; CDR2 reads YFSETQ. The length of the CDR3 is 15 residues. In nucleotides, the CDR3 is TGCGCCAGCAGCTTGGATGCGGGAGAGTACAATGAGCAGTTCTTC. It encodes CASSLDAGEYNEQFF.

The rearrangement links TRBV5-1 to TRBJ2-1; tentatively, D is TRBD2 (7 bases). The CDR3 is made up of 16 amino acids. V shed 6 bases and J shed 0 bases, with 16 bases lying between them. Germline loops: CDR1 SGHRS, CDR2 YFSETQ. The CDR3 protein is CASNPGGPSSYNEQFF. In DNA form, the CDR3 reads TGCGCCAGCAACCCCGGGGGGCCGAGCTCCTACAATGAGCAGTTCTTC.

The chain couples TRBV15 to TRBJ1-1, with 7 nucleotides matching TRBD1. The CDR3 runs 14 residues. V was pared by 3 bases and J by 1 base, with 2 bases of the junction left unmatched. Germline CDR1 LNHNV, CDR2 YYDKDF (reference sequence). The CDR3 region is CATSSRTGNTEAFF. CDR3 DNA: TGTGCCACCAGCAGTAGGACAGGGAACACTGAAGCTTTCTTT.